The TCR beta chain described here comes from a study of tissue T cells after allogeneic stem cell transplantation. This CDR3 spans 17 amino acids. V dropped 5 bases and J dropped 0; count of bases not matched to a gene: 7. The V gene's germline CDR1 is SGHTA and CDR2 FQGNSA. Generated by immunoSEQ multiplex PCR, the TCRdb table keeps only in-frame clones and is missing some. The table has roughly 42,000 clones, roughly 92% seen once. The specimen comprised blood, sampled before transplantation. The chain links TRBV7-2 to TRBJ1-4, with 9 bases that match TRBD1. The TCR sequence derives from a woman aged 40-69 years who later had graft-versus-host disease after an allogeneic stem cell transplant. As DNA, the CDR3 is TGTGCCAGCAGCGGAGGACAGGGGTCGGCAACTAATGAAAAACTGTTTTTT. The encoded protein is CASSGGQGSATNEKLFF.